One and the same sample provided the 8 T cell receptor beta chains below, sequenced in a study of blood T cells in healthy people across ages. Through a sample-barcoded 5' primer and a J-beta primer mix, a second PCR was run for roughly 6 to 11 cycles. TCRdb re-called the 5' RACE reads with MiXCR, one entry per CDR3 protein. The profile shows around 850,000 distinct CDR3 sequences, 35% to 40% of them singletons. Sequenced input: blood. The receptors derive from a man younger than 35 in good health.

In the case of this clonotype: Germline is not matched at one junction end, which may reflect a read error. The chain uses TRBV27 and TRBJ1-6; the D gene is possibly TRBD1 (5 bases). The CDR3 covers 17 residues. CDR1 MNHEY and CDR2 SMNVEV come from the germline V gene (reference sequence). As DNA, the CDR3 is TGTGCCAGCAGTTTACGTTCAGGGAGCTCCTATAATGCACCCCTCCACTTT. This codes for CASSLRSGSSYNAPLHF.

This clonotype came up a few times. CDR3 region: CASSLAGGLEQYEQYF. CDR3 coding DNA: TGTGCCAGCAGCTTGGCGGGGGGGCTTGAACAGTACGAGCAGTACTTC. The genes are TRBV11-2 and TRBJ2-7; 9 nucleotides match TRBD2. From germline, CDR1 is SGHAT and CDR2 FQNNGV. The CDR3 spans 16 residues. J gave up 4 bases and V 3 bases, and 10 bases lay outside the gene matches.

The rearrangement joins TRBV4-2 to TRBJ2-5; D is unclear. CDR3 length: 15 amino acids. Germline loops: CDR1 LGHNA, CDR2 YNFKEQ. V lost 0 bases and J lost 2, with 10 bases in between. The CDR3 reads CASSQDSSRQETQYF. Here the CDR3 DNA reads TGTGCCAGCAGCCAAGACTCATCTAGACAAGAGACCCAGTACTTC.

This CDR3 is CSVVWSGLRGYTF. In DNA, the CDR3 is TGCAGCGTTGTATGGTCGGGACTTAGAGGCTACACCTTC. The chain joins TRBV29-1 to TRBJ1-2; possibly TRBD1 for D (5 bases). The CDR3 covers 13 residues. The germline V and J ends were trimmed by 4 bases and 8 bases, with 17 bases remaining between them. The germline CDR1 and CDR2 sequences are SQVTM and ANQGSEA. Using reference TRBV29-1 and TRBJ1-2 for the parts outside the CDR3, the full variable domain is SAVISQKPSRDICQRGTSLTIQCQVDSQVTMMFWYRQQPGQSLTLIATANQGSEATYESGFVIDKFPISRPNLTFSTLTVSNMSPEDSSIYLCSVVWSGLRGYTFGSGTRLTVV.

The chain links TRBV15 to TRBJ1-6; a weak D match, TRBD1 (5 bases). With 0 bases removed from V and 9 bases from J, the gap between germline ends came to 12 bases. This CDR3 has 15 amino acids. Germline V gene sequence: CDR1 LNHNV, CDR2 YYDKDF (reference sequence). The CDR3 DNA reads TGTGCCACCAGCAGAGAGAGGAAGGGACTTTCACCCCTCCACTTT. Translating it yields CATSRERKGLSPLHF.

The chain's CDR3 is CASSSLGQGRSPLHF. CDR3 DNA sequence: TGTGCCAGCAGTTCACTCGGACAGGGCCGTTCACCCCTCCACTTT. This rearrangement joins TRBV12-3 or TRBV12-4 to TRBJ1-6; TRBD1 aligns across 8 bases. With 4 bases clipped from V and 9 bases from J, the junction kept 8 bases outside the gene matches. The CDR3 spans 15 residues.

This clonotype was seen more than once but under ten times. The V gene is TRBV5-5, the J gene TRBJ2-3; TRBD1 agrees at 7 bases. V dropped 4 bases and J dropped 3; count of bases not matched to a gene: 5. CDR1 SGHKS and CDR2 YYEKEE come from the germline V gene (reference sequence). CDR3 length: 14 residues. CDR3 coding DNA: TGTGCCAGCAGCCCCGGGACAGAGACAGATACGCAGTATTTT. Translated, it gives CASSPGTETDTQYF.

This clonotype showed up just a few times. The V call is TRBV20-1, the J call TRBJ1-2; possibly TRBD1 for D (6 bases). V lost 3 bases and J lost 7, with 18 bases in between. Germline CDR1 DFQATT, CDR2 SNEGSKA (reference sequence). The CDR3 consists of 14 residues. The CDR3 coding sequence is TGCAGTGCTAGGGGGGGCCTTGCTCGTATTGGCTACACCTTC. This encodes CSARGGLARIGYTF.